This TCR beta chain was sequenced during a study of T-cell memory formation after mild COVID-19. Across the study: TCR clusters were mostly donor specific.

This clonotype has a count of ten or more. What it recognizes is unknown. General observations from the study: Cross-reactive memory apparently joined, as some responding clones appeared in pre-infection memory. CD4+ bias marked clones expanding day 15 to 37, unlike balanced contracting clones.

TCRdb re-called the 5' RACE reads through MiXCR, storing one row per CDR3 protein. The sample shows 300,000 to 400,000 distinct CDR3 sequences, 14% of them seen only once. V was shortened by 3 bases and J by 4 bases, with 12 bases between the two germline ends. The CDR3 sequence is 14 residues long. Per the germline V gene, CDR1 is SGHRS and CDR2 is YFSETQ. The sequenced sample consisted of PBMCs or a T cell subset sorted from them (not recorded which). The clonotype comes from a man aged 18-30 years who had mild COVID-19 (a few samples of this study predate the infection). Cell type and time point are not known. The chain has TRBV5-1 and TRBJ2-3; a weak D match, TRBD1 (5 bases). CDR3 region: CASSSRGTPDTQYF. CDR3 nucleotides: TGCGCCAGCAGCTCAAGGGGCACTCCAGATACGCAGTATTTT.